One TCR beta chain is described in this entry. CDR1 is KGHSH and CDR2 is LQKENI in the germline V gene. The V gene end was trimmed by 4 bases and the J gene end by 3 bases; junction bases not matched to a gene: 12. This CDR3 has 16 amino acids. The TCR beta repertoire was assessed by survey-level immunoSEQ sequencing. Clones were read by immunoSEQ multiplex PCR, and TCRdb kept only the in-frame ones, dropping some. Of nearly 70,000 clones in the sample, about 93% are singletons; the top ten hold less than 4.5%. V usage is TRBV18 and J usage is TRBJ2-7, with TRBD2 identical over 7 bases. The clonotype originates from a man in his forties with rheumatoid arthritis. Input material: PBMCs. The CDR3 loop is CASSRPFSGTNYEQYF. CDR3 nucleotides: TGTGCCAGCTCACGACCCTTTTCCGGGACTAACTACGAGCAGTACTTC.